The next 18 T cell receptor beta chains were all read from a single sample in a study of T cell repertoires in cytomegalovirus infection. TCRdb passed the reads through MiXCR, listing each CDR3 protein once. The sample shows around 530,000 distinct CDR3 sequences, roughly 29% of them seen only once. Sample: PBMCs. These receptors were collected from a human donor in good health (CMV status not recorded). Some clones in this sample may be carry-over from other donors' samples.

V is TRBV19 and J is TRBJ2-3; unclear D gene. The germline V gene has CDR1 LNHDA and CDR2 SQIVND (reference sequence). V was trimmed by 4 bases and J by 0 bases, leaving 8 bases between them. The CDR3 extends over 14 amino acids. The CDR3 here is CASSTSASTDTQYF. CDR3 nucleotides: TGTGCCAGTAGTACCTCTGCTAGCACAGATACGCAGTATTTT.

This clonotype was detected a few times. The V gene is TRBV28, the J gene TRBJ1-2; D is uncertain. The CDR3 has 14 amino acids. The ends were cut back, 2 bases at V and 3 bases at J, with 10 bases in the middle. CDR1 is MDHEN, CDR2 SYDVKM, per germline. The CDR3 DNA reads TGTGCCAGCAGTTTAGATCGGCAGGACTATGGCTACACCTTC. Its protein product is CASSLDRQDYGYTF.

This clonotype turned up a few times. CDR3 sequence reads: CASSPKDQNTDTQYF. Written as DNA, the CDR3 is TGTGCCAGCAGCCCCAAAGATCAAAACACAGATACGCAGTATTTT. The chain couples TRBV7-8 to TRBJ2-3, with D unresolved. The CDR3 is 15 amino acids. Trimming left V 5 bases short and J 2 bases short, with 14 bases between. Germline CDR1 reads SGHVS; CDR2 reads FQNEAQ.

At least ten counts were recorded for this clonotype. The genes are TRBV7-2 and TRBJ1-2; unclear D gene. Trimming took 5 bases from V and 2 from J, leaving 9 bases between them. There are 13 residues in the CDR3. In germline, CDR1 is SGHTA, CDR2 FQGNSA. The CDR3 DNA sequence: TGTGCCAGCAGCGTGGACTCAAACTATGGCTACACCTTC. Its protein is CASSVDSNYGYTF.

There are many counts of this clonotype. The CDR3 bases are TGTGCCAGCAGCTTAGGAGCGGCAGCAACTAATGAAAAACTGTTTTTT. Amino acids: CASSLGAAATNEKLFF. This rearrangement joins TRBV7-2 to TRBJ1-4; no firm D call. Germline V gene lookup returns CDR1 SGHTA and CDR2 FQGNSA. V was clipped by 1 base and J by 0 bases, with 9 bases between them. The length of the CDR3 is 16 residues.

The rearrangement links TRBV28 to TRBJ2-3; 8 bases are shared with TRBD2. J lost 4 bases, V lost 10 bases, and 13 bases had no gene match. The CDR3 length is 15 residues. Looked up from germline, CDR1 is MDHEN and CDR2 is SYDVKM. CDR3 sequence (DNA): TGTGCCATTTCCACCGGGACTAGAAACGCAGATACGCAGTATTTT. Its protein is CAISTGTRNADTQYF.

The CDR3 loop is CASRINEQFF. The CDR3 DNA sequence: TGTGCCAGCAGGATCAATGAGCAGTTCTTC. The chain employs TRBV2 and TRBJ2-1; D not certain. The germline V and J ends were trimmed by 6 bases and 6 bases, with 3 bases remaining between them. The CDR3 sequence is 10 residues long. CDR1 and CDR2 (germline): SNHLY, FYNNEI.

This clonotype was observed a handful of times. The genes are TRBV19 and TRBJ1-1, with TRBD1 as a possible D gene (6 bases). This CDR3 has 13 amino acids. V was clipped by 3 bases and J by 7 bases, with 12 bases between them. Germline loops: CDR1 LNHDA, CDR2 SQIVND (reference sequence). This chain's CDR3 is CASSIATGYEAFF. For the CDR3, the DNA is TGTGCCAGTAGTATCGCGACAGGCTATGAAGCTTTCTTT.

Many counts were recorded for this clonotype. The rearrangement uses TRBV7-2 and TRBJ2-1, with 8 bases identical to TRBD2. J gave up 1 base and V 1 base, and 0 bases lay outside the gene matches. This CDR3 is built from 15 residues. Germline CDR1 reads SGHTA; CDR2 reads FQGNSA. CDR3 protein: CASSLGLASYNEQFF. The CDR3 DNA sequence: TGTGCCAGCAGCTTAGGACTAGCGTCCTACAATGAGCAGTTCTTC.

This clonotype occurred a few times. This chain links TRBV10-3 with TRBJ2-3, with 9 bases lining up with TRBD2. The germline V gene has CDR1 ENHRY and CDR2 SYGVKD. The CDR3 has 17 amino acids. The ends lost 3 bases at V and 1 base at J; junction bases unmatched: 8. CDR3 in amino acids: CAISETPTSGRTDTQYF. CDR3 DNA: TGTGCCATCAGTGAAACTCCGACTAGCGGACGCACAGATACGCAGTATTTT.

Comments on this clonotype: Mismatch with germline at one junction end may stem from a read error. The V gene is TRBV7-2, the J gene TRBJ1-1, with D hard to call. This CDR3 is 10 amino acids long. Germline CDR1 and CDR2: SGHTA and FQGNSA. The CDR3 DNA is TGTGCCAGCAGCTTAGCTGACATTCGCTTT. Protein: CASSLADIRF.

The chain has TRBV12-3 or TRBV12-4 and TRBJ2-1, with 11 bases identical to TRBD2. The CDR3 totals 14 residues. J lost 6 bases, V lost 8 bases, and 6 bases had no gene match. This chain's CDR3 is CASRLAGGVNEQFF. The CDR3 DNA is TGTGCCAGCCGTCTAGCGGGAGGTGTCAATGAGCAGTTCTTC.

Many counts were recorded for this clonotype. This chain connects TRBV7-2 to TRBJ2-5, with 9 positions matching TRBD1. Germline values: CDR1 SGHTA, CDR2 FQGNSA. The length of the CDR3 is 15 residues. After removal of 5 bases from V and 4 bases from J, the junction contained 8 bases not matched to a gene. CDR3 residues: CASSAGTGFGETQYF. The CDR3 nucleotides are TGTGCCAGCAGCGCAGGGACAGGGTTTGGAGAGACCCAGTACTTC.

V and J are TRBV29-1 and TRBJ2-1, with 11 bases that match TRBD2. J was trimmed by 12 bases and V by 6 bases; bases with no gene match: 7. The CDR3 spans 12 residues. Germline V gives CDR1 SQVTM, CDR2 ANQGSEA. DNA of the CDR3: TGCAGCGTCACGGGACTAGCGGCCGGGCAGTTCTTC. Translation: CSVTGLAAGQFF.

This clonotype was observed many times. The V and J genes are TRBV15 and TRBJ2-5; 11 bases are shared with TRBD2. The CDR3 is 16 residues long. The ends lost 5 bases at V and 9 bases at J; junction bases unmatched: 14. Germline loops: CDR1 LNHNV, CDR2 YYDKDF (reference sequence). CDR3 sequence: CATSDGGSGRAGSQYF. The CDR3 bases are TGTGCCACCAGCGACGGGGGTAGCGGGAGGGCAGGTTCCCAGTACTTC. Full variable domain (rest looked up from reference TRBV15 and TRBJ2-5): DAMVIQNPRYQVTQFGKPVTLSCSQTLNHNVMYWYQQKSSQAPKLLFHYYDKDFNNEADTPDNFQSRRPNTSFCFLDIRSPGLGDTAMYLCATSDGGSGRAGSQYFGPGTRLLVL.

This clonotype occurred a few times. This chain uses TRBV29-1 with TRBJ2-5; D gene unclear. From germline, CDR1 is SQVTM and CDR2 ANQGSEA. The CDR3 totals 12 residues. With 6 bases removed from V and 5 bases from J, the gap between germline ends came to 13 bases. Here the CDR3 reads CSVRERVETQYF. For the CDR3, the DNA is TGCAGCGTCCGCGAACGGGTCGAGACCCAGTACTTC.

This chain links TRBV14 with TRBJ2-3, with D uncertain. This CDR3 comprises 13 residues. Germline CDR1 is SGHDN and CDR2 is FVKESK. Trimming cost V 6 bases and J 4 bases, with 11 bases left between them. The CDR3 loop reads CASSRIGADTQYF. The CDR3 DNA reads TGTGCCAGCAGTCGTATAGGCGCAGATACGCAGTATTTT.

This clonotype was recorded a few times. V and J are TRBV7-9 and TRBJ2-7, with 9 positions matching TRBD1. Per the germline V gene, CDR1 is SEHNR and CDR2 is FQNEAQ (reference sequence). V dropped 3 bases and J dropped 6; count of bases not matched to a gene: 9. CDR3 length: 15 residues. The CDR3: CASSLETGGSAEQYV. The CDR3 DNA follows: TGTGCCAGCAGCTTGGAGACAGGGGGGTCCGCCGAGCAGTACGTC.